The clone carrying this TCR beta chain was seen many times. Antigen unknown. This CDR3 region has 12 residues. Trimming shortened V by 0 bases and J by 9 bases, and 6 bases separated the two germline ends. Per the germline V gene, CDR1 is SGHTA and CDR2 is FQGNSA. The data originate from a study of metastatic and nonmetastatic thyroid tumors. Study-wide context: Thyroid patients, malignant and benign, had repertoires compared across blood and tumor or nodule tissue.

The entire patient cohort was treatment-naive prior to thyroid surgery. Study processing details: Clinicopathological groups supplied CDR3 differences that were used to build a distant-metastasis classifier for papillary thyroid cancer. TCRdb re-called the PCR reads with MiXCR. These V and J calls derive from TCRdb rather than the authors' analysis. This table holds 20,000 to 25,000 clones, around 16% found once. Study results and caveats: TCR beta diversity was reportedly significantly higher in malignant thyroid tumors than benign nodules, in blood and tumor.

The clonotype was recovered from a male donor with papillary thyroid cancer or a benign thyroid nodule (not recorded which). Some clones in this sample may be carry-over from other donors' samples. The sequenced sample was blood. This rearrangement joins TRBV7-2 to TRBJ2-1; D is possibly TRBD1 (5 bases). CDR3 sequence (DNA): TGTGCCAGCAGCTTAGCGGGGCGTGAGCAGTTCTTC. It is translated as CASSLAGREQFF.